This entry concerns a single T cell receptor beta chain. This entry is derived from a study of blood T cell repertoires in COVID-19. In the study overall: Some COVID-19 samples were acute and others convalescent; all came from the United States, Italy and Spain. From T cells, B-cell-depleted T cells, or PBMCs came the material, which was cDNA or gDNA.

There are 14 residues in the CDR3. The V end lost 3 bases, the J end lost 0 bases, and 6 bases lay between the germline ends. Germline V CDR1 and CDR2: SGHAT, FQNNGV. Per the original data handling: Nucleated cell number was recorded as an estimate derived from reference gene primer amplification. Here immunoSEQ multiplex PCR was the method, and the copy in TCRdb shows in-frame clones only, minus some. The DNA gave D and trimming, while V, J and clone size come from that table. The sample includes over 100,000 clones, 65% to 90% of them seen just once. The genes are TRBV11-2 and TRBJ2-1; no clear D gene. The sequenced sample consisted of peripheral blood. This clonotype was sampled from a man older than 75 with acute or convalescent COVID-19. The CDR3 nucleotides are TGTGCCAGCAGCTTCGGTAGCTCCTACAATGAGCAGTTCTTC. Translating it yields CASSFGSSYNEQFF.